This entry concerns a single T cell receptor beta chain. Its antigen is still unknown. No per-base quality is available; no much larger clone lies one base away. The data stem from a study of T cell responses to AZD1222 COVID-19 vaccine (dated by TCRdb to 2020 to 2022). A note on the overall study: A total of approximately 240 trial participants underwent TCR sequencing, of whom nearly 210 had received two doses of AZD1222 and about 25 had received two doses of the MenACWY control vaccine. Enrollment into the trials was organized by age into subgroups of 18-55, 56-69 and 70-plus years, and those subgroups contained roughly 140, 27 and 60 TCR-sequenced participants, respectively.

The CDR3 regions of human TCRbeta chains were analyzed by immunosequencing. For the original study's pipeline: TCRs in the repertoires were matched against a reference library of SARS-CoV-2-specific TCRs that had been generated with the MIRA antigen-specificity platform. Breadth was defined as the fraction of unique TCRs that were SARS-CoV-2-associated. Depth was defined as the fraction of total T cells that were SARS-CoV-2-associated. Using the MIRA data, every spike-specific TCR was mapped to the spike region that the TCR reacted to and assigned to either a CD4 or a CD8 class. Log10-transformed breadth and depth values were compared by one-way ANOVA with Sidak's multiple comparisons tests. Here the immuneACCESS table is served through TCRdb, limited to in-frame sequences with V and J called. Missing clones are a known gap in these copies; in checked studies unresolved V genes cover under half, and the rest lacks a known reason. For V, J and clone size, that table is used; D and trimming come from the DNA. Across this sample there are 150,000 to 200,000 clones, with about 88% seen only once. 25% to 30% of the sample lies in the top ten.

What the research found in general, with its limitations: In the small 56-69-year group, the increase in depth fell short of significance, most likely because of low power. Participants were mostly white British and included more females than males, and it was suggested by the authors that clonal diversity may have been underestimated. Only a handful of AZD1222 recipients were SARS-CoV-2 seropositive at baseline, limiting conclusions about previously exposed vaccinees. After two AZD1222 doses, spike-specific TCR breadth and depth were significantly higher than at day 0 and than in MenACWY recipients. Because no day 14 peak-response samples were available, the repertoires could be characterized only after the peak T cell response. The vaccine-associated CD4 TCRs covered the entire spike protein, and the dominant responses fell in regions 160-218 and 743-854. Epitopes outside the regions mutated in the B.1.351 and B.1.1.7 variants were reportedly recognized by nearly half of the unique spike-specific TCRs.

This specimen's time point label, per the study, means: about 28 days (+/-7) after the second vaccine dose. Because spike-specific TCR depth and breadth did not differ between the two schedules, AZD1222 recipients who got a second dose at roughly 4 weeks were pooled with those who got a second dose at roughly 12 weeks. Samples from vaccinated people were obtained from the UK trials COV001 and COV002, which included a single-blind randomized controlled phase 2/3 trial of AZD1222 (ChAdOx1 nCoV-19) in healthy adults. Trial participant PBMC samples were collected at day 0 and day 28 after the second dose for TCRbeta chain sequencing. Relative to germline, V is 5 bases shorter and J is 2 bases shorter, with 22 bases between their ends. Per the germline V gene, LGHNA is the CDR1 and YSLEER is the CDR2. From its cysteine to its phenylalanine, the CDR3 spans 19 amino acids. Only the CDR3 part of the read is kept: 57 bases, read in frame from the first base.

The chain joins TRBV4-3 to TRBJ2-6; TRBD1 is possibly the D segment (6 matching bases). This sequence originates from an adult who received the AZD1222 COVID-19 vaccine. Sequenced here: peripheral blood, sampled 28 days after the second AZD1222 dose. At the DNA level, the sequence is TGCGCCAGCAGCAAGACACTGACAGGCGGAGGCGCTGGGGCCAACGTCCTGACTTTC. Its product reads: CASSKTLTGGGAGANVLTF.